This entry lists 7 T cell receptor beta chains sequenced from one sample in a study of blood T cells in healthy people across ages (dated by TCRdb to the mid-2010s). Library prep was done by 5' RACE. The sequencer was an Illumina HiSeq 2500. A second PCR of about 6 to 12 cycles was run with a J-beta primer mix and a sample-barcoded 5' primer. Clones were called with MiXCR by TCRdb after fastp trimmed the public reads at Q25, and only in-frame beta chains were retained. Merged by CDR3 protein, the rows form single entries marked with the most common genes and DNA. This sample is represented by hundreds of thousands of distinct CDR3 sequences; around 27% of them were singletons. The ten largest clonotypes hold 29% of the sample. The sample comprised blood. The source of these receptors is a woman between 65 and 79 years old in good health.

This clonotype was picked up many times. The rearrangement joins TRBV19 to TRBJ2-1, with no clear D. Germline CDR1 is LNHDA and CDR2 is SQIVND (reference sequence). This CDR3 region has 15 residues. Between the trimmed V and J ends, which lost 7 bases and 7 bases, there was a span of 20 bases. The CDR3 sequence is CASTLGAGWSNEQFF. The DNA of the CDR3 is TGTGCCAGTACCCTAGGAGCAGGTTGGTCGAATGAGCAGTTCTTC. Full variable domain (outside the CDR3, taken from reference TRBV19 and TRBJ2-1): DGGITQSPKYLFRKEGQNVTLSCEQNLNHDAMYWYRQDPGQGLRLIYYSQIVNDFQKGDIAEGYSVSREKKESFPLTVTSAQKNPTAFYLCASTLGAGWSNEQFFGPGTRLTVL.

The chain links TRBV28 to TRBJ1-1, with TRBD1 matching over 8 bases. Germline CDR1 and CDR2: MDHEN and SYDVKM. The CDR3 totals 15 residues. Unmatched junction bases numbered 16, after V lost 10 bases and J lost 6 bases. Here the CDR3 reads CATARTGRGVPEAFF. The CDR3 DNA reads TGTGCCACGGCCCGGACAGGGCGGGGAGTCCCTGAAGCTTTCTTT.

The chain carries TRBV3-1 and TRBJ2-1; no definite D call. The V gene lost 0 bases and the J gene lost 12 bases, with 15 bases spanning the gap. This CDR3 contains 14 residues. Germline V lookup: CDR1 LGHDT, CDR2 YNNKEL (reference sequence). CDR3 nucleotides: TGTGCCAGCAGCCAAGAAGAGAACTTTGGTGGGCAGTTCTTC. Its translation: CASSQEENFGGQFF.

This chain uses TRBV4-3 with TRBJ2-2; D gene ambiguous. Germline CDR1 and CDR2: LGHNA and YSLEER. The CDR3 is 14 amino acids. Trimming cost V 3 bases and J 6 bases, with 11 bases left between them. CDR3 in DNA: TGCGCCAGCAGCCAGGCACGGCCGGCCGGGGAGCTGTTTTTT. Its translation: CASSQARPAGELFF.

This chain joins TRBV6-5 and TRBJ2-3; D may be TRBD1 or TRBD2 (5 bases each). The CDR3 consists of 15 residues. From germline, CDR1 is MNHEY and CDR2 SVGAGI. Trimming removed 2 bases from V and 3 bases from J, with 12 bases in between. CDR3 nucleotides: TGTGCCAGCAGTTACGGGGGTAGGGAGACAGATACGCAGTATTTT. This gives the protein CASSYGGRETDTQYF.

V and J are TRBV7-9 and TRBJ1-4; no clear D gene. The CDR3 covers 15 residues. V lost 3 bases, J lost 4 bases, and 12 bases lay in between. The V gene's germline CDR1 is SEHNR and CDR2 FQNEAQ (reference sequence). The CDR3 protein is CASSFEGRFNEKLFF. The CDR3, as DNA: TGTGCCAGCAGCTTCGAAGGACGGTTTAATGAAAAACTGTTTTTT.

The rearrangement uses TRBV29-1 and TRBJ1-2; D gene unclear. Trimming took off 1 base at V and 8 bases at J, with 14 bases between the two ends. The CDR3 totals 13 residues. Germline V CDR1 and CDR2: SQVTM, ANQGSEA. CDR3 region: CSVEGRGNGGYTF. The CDR3 nucleotides read TGCAGCGTTGAAGGCAGAGGGAACGGCGGCTACACCTTC.